The 29 T cell receptor beta chains presented below share a single source sample, sequenced in a study of early T cells in non-severe SARS-CoV-2 infection. TCRdb fed the 5' RACE reads into MiXCR, producing one record per CDR3 protein. This sample has 45,000 to 55,000 distinct CDR3 sequences; 6.2% occur once, and the top ten carry roughly 4%. Sequenced material: whole blood. Every receptor here comes from an adult who was a healthcare worker with PCR-confirmed SARS-CoV-2 infection or an uninfected control (not recorded which).

As regards this clonotype: One base away lies a much larger clone, so this may be a sequencing read error. This chain links TRBV27 with TRBJ2-7; possible D gene TRBD1, 5 bases. Germline V gene sequence: CDR1 MNHEY, CDR2 SMNVEV (reference sequence). The CDR3 is 13 residues long. Trimming removed 7 bases from V and 6 bases from J, with 16 bases in between. The CDR3 DNA follows: TGTGCCAGCACAGGGTCAAGACTTTTCGAGCAGTACTTC. It specifies CASTGSRLFEQYF.

V and J are TRBV11-2 and TRBJ2-7; no definite D call. Germline values: CDR1 SGHAT, CDR2 FQNNGV. The CDR3 sequence is 14 residues long. Deletions cut 4 bases from V and 2 bases from J, with 12 bases between. CDR3 coding DNA: TGTGCCAGCAGCTCCGGATCGAGGACCTACGAGCAGTACTTC. As protein: CASSSGSRTYEQYF.

This clonotype was observed at least ten times. The chain employs TRBV19 and TRBJ2-3; D might be TRBD2 (5 bases). Trimming pared 8 bases from V and 2 bases from J, leaving 8 bases between. In germline, CDR1 is LNHDA, CDR2 SQIVND (reference sequence). The CDR3 sequence is 12 residues long. DNA of the CDR3: TGTGCCAGTGAGGGCGTCACAGATACGCAGTATTTT. Amino acid sequence: CASEGVTDTQYF.

V usage is TRBV7-2 and J usage is TRBJ2-5; D is possibly TRBD1 (6 bases). The CDR3 has 13 residues. The germline V and J ends were trimmed by 3 bases and 7 bases, with 12 bases remaining between them. Germline CDR1 reads SGHTA; CDR2 reads FQGNSA. CDR3: CASSFGRGRTQYF. DNA of the CDR3: TGTGCCAGCAGCTTTGGCAGGGGAAGGACCCAGTACTTC.

The chain couples TRBV20-1 to TRBJ1-1, with TRBD1 matching over 10 bases. The ends lost 3 bases at V and 10 bases at J; junction bases unmatched: 8. The CDR3 sequence is 13 residues long. Germline CDR1 and CDR2: DFQATT and SNEGSKA (reference sequence). The CDR3 sequence is CSASWDRGPVAFF. The CDR3 DNA reads TGCAGTGCTAGTTGGGACAGGGGCCCAGTAGCTTTCTTT.

This clonotype was picked up many times. V usage is TRBV6-5 and J usage is TRBJ2-7; TRBD1 might be the D (6 bases). Germline V CDR1 and CDR2: MNHEY, SVGAGI. The CDR3 has 13 amino acids. Trimming cost V 6 bases and J 6 bases, with 15 bases left between them. CDR3 bases: TGTGCCAGCAGGCAGGGGCACAGTTCCGAGCAGTACTTC. It translates to CASRQGHSSEQYF.

There are many counts of this clonotype. This chain links TRBV11-2 with TRBJ2-1; the D gene is possibly TRBD1 (6 bases). The germline V gene encodes CDR1 SGHAT and CDR2 FQNNGV. Trimming pared 1 base from V and 8 bases from J, leaving 18 bases between. The CDR3 runs to 16 residues. CDR3 sequence reads: CASSLVIGTGFDEQFF. The CDR3 coding sequence is TGTGCCAGCAGCTTAGTGATCGGTACAGGGTTTGATGAGCAGTTCTTC.

This clonotype was counted many times. The chain recombines TRBV6-1 with TRBJ1-2; D is unclear. Trimming took 7 bases from V and 4 from J, leaving 10 bases between them. Germline assignment: CDR1 MNHNS and CDR2 SASEGT. The CDR3 runs to 12 residues. The CDR3 loop is CASTNSGYGYTF. As DNA, the CDR3 is TGTGCCAGCACCAACAGCGGCTATGGCTACACCTTC.

In this sample, this clonotype turned up a few times. V gene TRBV19 combines with J gene TRBJ1-4; D is uncertain. Trimming pared 10 bases from V and 4 bases from J, leaving 16 bases between. CDR1 and CDR2 from the germline V gene are LNHDA and SQIVND (reference sequence). There are 14 residues in the CDR3. CDR3 amino acids: CATDDGRINEKLFF. The CDR3 coding sequence is TGTGCCACCGACGATGGAAGGATTAATGAAAAACTGTTTTTT.

V is TRBV5-6 and J is TRBJ1-1, with D unresolved. The germline CDR1 and CDR2 sequences are SGHDT and YYEEEE. V was clipped by 2 bases and J by 5 bases, with 16 bases between them. The CDR3 totals 15 residues. The DNA for the CDR3 is TGTGCCAGCAGCTTCTACGGCCCAGTGGGGACTGAAGCTTTCTTT. This encodes CASSFYGPVGTEAFF. Together with reference TRBV5-6 and TRBJ1-1, the CDR3 gives the full variable domain: DAGVTQSPTHLIKTRGQQVTLRCSPKSGHDTVSWYQQALGQGPQFIFQYYEEEERQRGNFPDRFSGHQFPNYSSELNVNALLLGDSALYLCASSFYGPVGTEAFFGQGTRLTVV.

This clonotype was seen more than once but under ten times. The chain couples TRBV7-9 to TRBJ2-3; TRBD1 aligns across 7 bases. Germline V gene sequence: CDR1 SEHNR, CDR2 FQNEAQ (reference sequence). This CDR3 is built from 14 residues. Losses at the gene ends were 5 bases for V and 2 bases for J; bases not matched to a gene: 4. As DNA, the CDR3 is TGTGCCAGCAGCGACACAGGGGCCACAGATACGCAGTATTTT. Protein product: CASSDTGATDTQYF. Full variable domain (rest looked up from reference TRBV7-9 and TRBJ2-3): DTGVSQNPRHKITKRGQNVTFRCDPISEHNRLYWYRQTLGQGPEFLTYFQNEAQLEKSRLLSDRFSAERPKGSFSTLEIQRTEQGDSAMYLCASSDTGATDTQYFGPGTRLTVL.

This clonotype was found many times. This chain uses TRBV5-1 with TRBJ2-7; D perhaps matches TRBD2 (5 bases). The V end lost 0 bases, the J end lost 5 bases, and 18 bases lay between the germline ends. The CDR3 is made up of 16 amino acids. Per germline, CDR1 SGHRS and CDR2 YFSETQ. The CDR3 loop is CASSLELRDYPHEQYF. Written as DNA, the CDR3 is TGCGCCAGCAGCTTGGAGCTCCGCGACTACCCCCACGAGCAGTACTTC.

This clonotype was observed at least ten times. This chain links TRBV7-2 with TRBJ2-3, with TRBD2 identical over 7 bases. The length of the CDR3 is 15 residues. The germline gives CDR1 SGHTA, CDR2 FQGNSA. V shed 7 bases and J 2 bases; nucleotides not matched to a gene: 9. CDR3 region: CASKRGGGNTDTQYF. DNA for the CDR3: TGTGCCAGCAAGCGTGGCGGGGGAAACACAGATACGCAGTATTTT.

This clonotype occurred many times. The V call is TRBV3-1, the J call TRBJ1-2, with a weak D call TRBD1 (6 bases). The germline gives CDR1 LGHDT, CDR2 YNNKEL (reference sequence). The CDR3 consists of 16 residues. Between the trimmed V and J ends, which lost 0 bases and 7 bases, there was a span of 18 bases. The CDR3, as DNA: TGTGCCAGCAGCCAAGAGGCGGGGGCGCGGGAAGGTGGCTACACCTTC. Translated: CASSQEAGAREGGYTF.

This clonotype has a count of ten or more. J is TRBJ2-1 and V is TRBV7-9; D is unresolved. Germline CDR1 SEHNR, CDR2 FQNEAQ (reference sequence). V was pared by 5 bases and J by 0 bases, with 11 bases between. The CDR3 contains 15 residues. CDR3 region: CASSPGPSSYNEQFF. Here the CDR3 DNA reads TGTGCCAGCAGCCCCGGGCCGAGCTCCTACAATGAGCAGTTCTTC.

V and J are TRBV19 and TRBJ2-1, with D perhaps being TRBD1 or TRBD2 (6 bases each). CDR3 length: 13 amino acids. Germline V gene data show CDR1 as LNHDA and CDR2 as SQIVND (reference sequence). V lost 7 bases to trimming and J lost 7 bases, with 14 bases between them. The chain's CDR3 is CASTTGTRNEQFF. For the CDR3, the DNA is TGTGCCAGTACAACAGGGACTCGGAATGAGCAGTTCTTC.

This clonotype was observed a handful of times. The V and J genes are TRBV18 and TRBJ1-5, with 9 bases aligning to TRBD1. After removal of 3 bases from V and 5 bases from J, the junction contained 5 bases not matched to a gene. From germline, CDR1 is KGHSH and CDR2 LQKENI. CDR3 length equals 15 residues. The CDR3 region is CASSPGQGRDQPQHF. The CDR3 DNA follows: TGTGCCAGCTCACCGGGACAGGGTAGGGATCAGCCCCAGCATTTT.

V and J are TRBV7-2 and TRBJ1-2; 8 nucleotides match TRBD1. Trimming took 5 bases from V and 4 from J; bases not matched to a gene: 15. In germline, CDR1 is SGHTA, CDR2 FQGNSA. CDR3 length equals 17 residues. CDR3 coding DNA: TGTGCCAGCAGCCCTAGAGGAAACCGGACAGGGCGCTATGGCTACACCTTC. It specifies CASSPRGNRTGRYGYTF.

This clonotype was counted many times. The rearrangement joins TRBV6-1 to TRBJ2-1, with D tentatively TRBD1 or TRBD2 (6 bases each). Between the trimmed V and J ends, which lost 11 bases and 5 bases, there was a span of 19 bases. The CDR3 runs 14 residues. Germline V gene sequence: CDR1 MNHNS, CDR2 SASEGT. In DNA form, the CDR3 reads TGTGCCGCGAGAGGGGGGCTCCCCCACAATGAGCAGTTCTTC. It codes for CAARGGLPHNEQFF.

In this sample, this clonotype turned up many times. This chain connects TRBV6-5 to TRBJ1-4; D ambiguous. The CDR3 has 13 amino acids. V lost 2 bases to trimming and J lost 10 bases, with 11 bases between them. CDR1 MNHEY and CDR2 SVGAGI come from the germline V gene. DNA of the CDR3: TGTGCCAGCAGTTACGAGGGAGTGGGAAAACTGTTTTTT. Protein product: CASSYEGVGKLFF.

The chain uses TRBV4-1 and TRBJ2-3, with TRBD2 identical over 8 bases. From germline, CDR1 is MGHRA and CDR2 YSYEKL. This CDR3 region has 16 residues. Trimming at V came to 0 bases and at J to 5 bases, leaving 7 bases not matched to a gene. CDR3 amino acids: CASSQDRTSRKDTQYF. CDR3 coding DNA: TGCGCCAGCAGCCAAGACAGGACTAGCAGGAAAGATACGCAGTATTTT.

This clonotype appeared a few times. The chain recombines TRBV5-5 with TRBJ2-5; D may be TRBD1 (5 bases). From germline, CDR1 is SGHKS and CDR2 YYEKEE (reference sequence). Trimming took 4 bases from V and 2 from J, leaving 9 bases between them. The CDR3 extends over 13 amino acids. This CDR3 is CASSQGIQETQYF. The CDR3 nucleotides are TGTGCCAGCAGCCAGGGAATTCAAGAGACCCAGTACTTC. The variable domain in full, completed from reference TRBV5-5 and TRBJ2-5, reads DAGVTQSPTHLIKTRGQQVTLRCSPISGHKSVSWYQQVLGQGPQFIFQYYEKEERGRGNFPDRFSARQFPNYSSELNVNALLLGDSALYLCASSQGIQETQYFGPGTRLLVL.

This clonotype was seen at least ten times. V is TRBV6-6 and J is TRBJ2-1; TRBD2 agrees at 7 bases. The CDR3 spans 15 residues. In germline, CDR1 is MNHNY, CDR2 SVGAGI (reference sequence). V lost 7 bases, J lost 6 bases, and 12 bases stayed unmatched. The CDR3 DNA reads TGTGCCAGCAATACCCGACTAGCTCGGATCAATGAGCAGTTCTTC. Translating gives CASNTRLARINEQFF.

This clonotype appeared many times. The chain has TRBV15 and TRBJ1-5; 8 bases match TRBD1. The J segment lost 5 bases and the V segment lost 5 bases, leaving 11 bases of the junction unmatched. The germline V gene has CDR1 LNHNV and CDR2 YYDKDF (reference sequence). CDR3 length equals 16 residues. The CDR3 nucleotides read TGTGCCACCAGCCCGACTTTACAGGGGGGAGATCAGCCCCAGCATTTT. Translated: CATSPTLQGGDQPQHF.

This clonotype was seen repeatedly, ten times or more. V gene TRBV12-5 combines with J gene TRBJ1-1, with TRBD1 as a possible D gene (6 bases). The CDR3 totals 14 residues. Germline V lookup: CDR1 LGHNT, CDR2 FRNRAP. With 6 bases removed from V and 3 bases from J, the gap between germline ends came to 14 bases. The CDR3 sequence: CASGPTGIHTEAFF. CDR3 DNA: TGTGCTAGTGGCCCCACAGGGATCCACACTGAAGCTTTCTTT.

This clonotype came up many times. The CDR3 here is CASSQRTSSRETQYF. The CDR3 DNA reads TGCGCCAGCAGCCAACGGACTAGCTCCCGGGAGACCCAGTACTTC. The rearrangement uses TRBV4-1 and TRBJ2-5, with 8 bases lining up with TRBD2. CDR3 length: 15 amino acids. In germline, CDR1 is MGHRA, CDR2 YSYEKL. V was pared by 2 bases and J by 5 bases, with 7 bases of the junction left unmatched.

The table lists this clonotype with many counts. The chain joins TRBV18 to TRBJ1-5, with unresolved D. This CDR3 contains 14 residues. Germline V gives CDR1 KGHSH, CDR2 LQKENI. With 3 bases removed from V and 4 bases from J, the gap between germline ends came to 10 bases. The CDR3 bases are TGTGCCAGCTCACCCACCGTGGGGAATCAGCCCCAGCATTTT. Translated: CASSPTVGNQPQHF.

The chain has TRBV6-2 or TRBV6-3 and TRBJ1-5, with D perhaps TRBD1 (5 bases). CDR1 and CDR2 from the germline V gene are MNHEY and SVGEGT. With 0 bases removed from V and 3 bases from J, the gap between germline ends came to 12 bases. The CDR3 runs 16 residues. The CDR3 loop reads CASSYSSQGFNQPQHF. The CDR3, as DNA: TGTGCCAGCAGTTACTCAAGCCAGGGTTTCAATCAGCCCCAGCATTTT.

This clonotype was seen a few times. V usage is TRBV27 and J usage is TRBJ2-1, with 10 bases identical to TRBD1. The CDR3 loop spans 15 amino acids. Germline assignment: CDR1 MNHEY and CDR2 SMNVEV (reference sequence). V shed 8 bases and J 7 bases; nucleotides not matched to a gene: 11. The CDR3 spells CASVWDRGGVNEQFF. The CDR3 DNA is TGTGCCAGCGTTTGGGACAGGGGAGGTGTGAATGAGCAGTTCTTC.